The clone carrying this TCR beta chain was found many times. What it binds is unknown. Thyroid surgery was preceded by no treatment in any patient. Trimming removed 0 bases from V and 4 bases from J, with 10 bases in between. The germline gives CDR1 SGHRS, CDR2 YFSETQ. The CDR3 totals 14 residues. The sample comes from a study of metastatic and nonmetastatic thyroid tumors. As for the study in general: Repertoire comparison spanned blood and tumor or nodule tissue of malignant and benign thyroid patients. Study outcomes and limitations: Across blood and tumor, TCR beta diversity in malignant thyroid tumors was reportedly significantly higher than in benign nodules.

Through MiXCR, TCRdb re-clonotyped the PCR reads. The sample shows 13,000 or so clones, roughly 29% of them seen only once. This TCR derives from a female donor with papillary thyroid cancer or a benign thyroid nodule (not recorded which). Some clones in this sample may be carry-over from other donors' samples. The V gene is TRBV5-1, the J gene TRBJ1-2; D is possibly TRBD1 (5 bases). What was sequenced was tumor tissue. The CDR3 DNA reads TGCGCCAGCAGCTTGGATAGGGGACCCTATGGCTACACCTTC. Protein product: CASSLDRGPYGYTF.